Listed here are 20 T cell receptor beta chains from one sample, sequenced in a study of T cell responses to AZD1222 COVID-19 vaccine. The method was immunoSEQ multiplex PCR; TCRdb's version includes in-frame clones alone and lacks a portion of them. This sample has 140,000 to 150,000 clones, with around 89% found just once. Here the sequenced sample was peripheral blood, taken on day 0 of AZD1222 vaccination. The source of these receptors is an adult in good health.

The chain has TRBV7-2 and TRBJ1-1; D is undetermined. CDR3 length equals 11 residues. Germline CDR1 is SGHTA and CDR2 is FQGNSA. V gave up 5 bases and J gave up 6 bases, with 7 bases separating them. The chain's CDR3 is CASSSRAEAFF. The CDR3 nucleotides are TGTGCCAGCAGCAGCCGAGCTGAAGCTTTCTTT.

The chain is built from TRBV6-2 or TRBV6-3 and TRBJ1-1; no reliable D call. There are 13 residues in the CDR3. The V gene's germline CDR1 is MNHEY and CDR2 SVGEGT. V dropped 3 bases and J dropped 0 bases, with 5 bases sitting between them. CDR3 sequence: CASSYYLNTEAFF. CDR3 nucleotide sequence: TGTGCCAGCAGTTATTATTTGAACACTGAAGCTTTCTTT.

The chain has TRBV7-8 and TRBJ1-2; 11 positions match TRBD1. Trimming cost V 5 bases and J 2 bases; bases outside gene matches: 13. The CDR3 sequence is 18 residues long. Germline loops: CDR1 SGHVS, CDR2 FQNEAQ. CDR3 coding DNA: TGTGCCAGCAGCAAACGTACGATCGGGACAGGGGGGAACTATGGCTACACCTTC. It specifies CASSKRTIGTGGNYGYTF.

In DNA, the CDR3 is TGCAGCGCAGGTCATGGGGGCTCTGGAAACACCATATATTTT. Residues: CSAGHGGSGNTIYF. The V call is TRBV29-1, the J call TRBJ1-3; tentative D call: TRBD1 (5 bases). V shed 7 bases and J shed 0 bases, with 13 bases lying between them. Germline loops: CDR1 SQVTM, CDR2 ANQGSEA. CDR3 size: 14 residues. Based on the CDR3 plus reference TRBV29-1 and TRBJ1-3, the full variable domain is SAVISQKPSRDICQRGTSLTIQCQVDSQVTMMFWYRQQPGQSLTLIATANQGSEATYESGFVIDKFPISRPNLTFSTLTVSNMSPEDSSIYLCSAGHGGSGNTIYFGEGSWLTVV.

In this sample, this clone turned up a few times. The chain carries TRBV14 and TRBJ1-1; D gene ambiguous. Deletions cut 4 bases from V and 1 base from J, with 7 bases between. The CDR3 is 13 residues long. The germline V gene has CDR1 SGHDN and CDR2 FVKESK. This chain's CDR3 is CASSPTKNTEAFF. CDR3 DNA sequence: TGTGCCAGCAGCCCTACAAAGAACACTGAAGCTTTCTTT.

CDR3 DNA sequence: TGTGCCAGCAGTAAGCCCGTCTCTGGAAACACCATATATTTT. Its translation: CASSKPVSGNTIYF. This chain connects TRBV6-2 or TRBV6-3 to TRBJ1-3; D call uncertain. Germline CDR1 reads MNHEY; CDR2 reads SVGEGT. CDR3 length equals 14 residues. Trimming cost V 5 bases and J 0 bases, with 8 bases left between them.

This chain uses TRBV19 with TRBJ2-7; no clear D gene. CDR1 is LNHDA, CDR2 SQIVND, per germline (reference sequence). The CDR3 totals 11 residues. The V end was cut by 3 bases, the J end by 5 bases, with 5 bases between. The DNA of the CDR3 is TGTGCCAGTAGTATGAGGAACGAGCAGTACTTC. Protein sequence: CASSMRNEQYF.

The rearrangement joins TRBV4-3 to TRBJ1-1, with a possible D match to TRBD1 (5 bases). Germline values: CDR1 LGHNA, CDR2 YSLEER. Trimming took 0 bases from V and 10 from J, leaving 18 bases between them. The CDR3 consists of 15 residues. This CDR3 is CASSQDRQGGKGAFF. CDR3 bases: TGCGCCAGCAGCCAAGATCGTCAGGGAGGTAAAGGAGCTTTCTTT.

The CDR3 DNA is TGCAGTGCCAGTCACGGAGCCTATAATTCACCCCTCCACTTT. Encoded protein: CSASHGAYNSPLHF. V usage is TRBV20-1 and J usage is TRBJ1-6; D gene uncertain. This CDR3 has 14 amino acids. The V gene lost 6 bases and the J gene lost 2 bases, with 11 bases spanning the gap. Germline lookup yields CDR1 DFQATT and CDR2 SNEGSKA (reference sequence).

This sequence joins TRBV18 and TRBJ1-1; 12 positions match TRBD1. Germline loops: CDR1 KGHSH, CDR2 LQKENI. V dropped 1 base and J dropped 7; count of bases not matched to a gene: 10. The CDR3 length is 17 residues. Here the CDR3 DNA reads TGTGCCAGCTCACCACAGGGACAGGGGGCCTGGGTGGGTGAAGCTTTCTTT. Amino acids: CASSPQGQGAWVGEAFF.

The CDR3, as DNA: TGTGCCAGCAGTTTGCCGGGACAGAACTCCTACGAGCAGTACTTC. It translates to CASSLPGQNSYEQYF. The chain combines TRBV28 with TRBJ2-7; 7 nucleotides line up with TRBD1. Trimming took 3 bases from V and 0 from J; bases not matched to a gene: 5. Per germline, CDR1 MDHEN and CDR2 SYDVKM. The CDR3 length is 15 residues.

The rearrangement links TRBV5-1 to TRBJ2-3, with D perhaps given as TRBD1 or TRBD2 (5 bases each). Germline V lookup: CDR1 SGHRS, CDR2 YFSETQ. Trimming took 4 bases from V and 8 from J, leaving 8 bases between them. The CDR3 sequence is 11 residues long. CDR3 amino acids: CASSGTGTQYF. In DNA form, the CDR3 reads TGCGCCAGCAGCGGGACGGGTACGCAGTATTTT.

The chain couples TRBV4-1 to TRBJ1-5; unclear D gene. This CDR3 has 16 amino acids. Trimming stripped 1 base from V and 4 bases from J, with 14 bases between. The germline gives CDR1 MGHRA, CDR2 YSYEKL. CDR3 in DNA: TGCGCCAGCAGCCAAGGTACGAGCTCTCCTAATCAGCCCCAGCATTTT. It is translated as CASSQGTSSPNQPQHF.

J is TRBJ1-1 and V is TRBV11-1; tentatively, D is TRBD1 (6 bases). Between the trimmed V and J ends, which lost 7 bases and 8 bases, there was a span of 23 bases. This CDR3 region has 15 residues. CDR1 and CDR2 from the germline V gene are SGHAT and FQDESV (reference sequence). The CDR3 reads CASTITVGASGEAFF. Written as DNA, the CDR3 is TGTGCCAGCACGATAACCGTGGGGGCCTCAGGGGAAGCTTTCTTT.

The sample holds one count of this clone. V gene TRBV18 combines with J gene TRBJ1-6, with 7 bases aligning to TRBD1. V lost 3 bases and J lost 5; bases outside the gene matches: 4. The CDR3 extends over 15 amino acids. Germline V gene sequence: CDR1 KGHSH, CDR2 LQKENI. DNA for the CDR3: TGTGCCAGCTCACCGGGGGGGACAGATAATTCACCCCTCCACTTT. Its translation: CASSPGGTDNSPLHF.

The CDR3 reads CASSYREEDGYTF. The DNA of the CDR3 is TGTGCCAGCTCATACAGGGAAGAGGATGGCTACACCTTC. The chain carries TRBV18 and TRBJ1-2; maybe TRBD1 (6 bases). The CDR3 consists of 13 residues. V lost 5 bases and J lost 6, with 13 bases in between. Germline CDR1 reads KGHSH; CDR2 reads LQKENI.

The V call is TRBV28, the J call TRBJ1-2, with D uncertain. The CDR3 is 11 residues long. The V end was cut by 8 bases, the J end by 3 bases, with 7 bases between. The germline V gene has CDR1 MDHEN and CDR2 SYDVKM. In DNA, the CDR3 is TGTGCCAGCGCGTGGCACTATGGCTACACCTTC. Translated: CASAWHYGYTF.

This chain connects TRBV5-1 to TRBJ2-7; the D gene is possibly TRBD1 (6 bases). The CDR3 loop spans 14 amino acids. V lost 3 bases to trimming and J lost 7 bases, with 17 bases between them. Germline V gives CDR1 SGHRS, CDR2 YFSETQ. CDR3 protein: CASSSEQIRGEQYF. The CDR3 nucleotides are TGCGCCAGCAGCTCGGAACAGATTAGGGGGGAGCAGTACTTC.

The DNA for the CDR3 is TGTGCCAGCAGCCCCCCCTCTGGGAGGGTCTATAATTCACCCCTCCACTTT. Protein product: CASSPPSGRVYNSPLHF. V is TRBV7-2 and J is TRBJ1-6; D gene uncertain. Germline CDR1 is SGHTA and CDR2 is FQGNSA. The V gene lost 5 bases and the J gene lost 3 bases, with 17 bases spanning the gap. CDR3 length equals 17 residues.

The chain uses TRBV29-1 and TRBJ1-1, with 9 positions matching TRBD1. The CDR3 length is 13 residues. CDR1 and CDR2 from the germline V gene are SQVTM and ANQGSEA. Trimming took 8 bases from V and 7 from J; bases not matched to a gene: 11. CDR3 protein: CSSVPGQGIEAFF. CDR3 DNA sequence: TGCAGCTCCGTGCCGGGACAGGGAATTGAAGCTTTCTTT.